This entry describes one T cell receptor beta chain. Its specificity is unknown. Germline loops: CDR1 SGHRS, CDR2 YFSETQ. The CDR3 length is 17 residues. The V end lost 1 base, the J end lost 4 bases, and 15 bases lay between the germline ends. Here immunoSEQ multiplex PCR was the method, and the copy in TCRdb shows in-frame clones only, minus some. The repertoire holds some 65,000 clones, with around 90% as singletons. This entry comes from a study of OX40 agonist ivuxolimab in advanced cancers. General study points: Undetermined was the antigen specificity of the expanded peripheral T cells.

The material sequenced was CD4+ or CD8+ T cells sorted from blood, taken in a trial of the OX40 agonist ivuxolimab. The chain recombines TRBV5-1 with TRBJ1-6; no firm D call. The TCR originated in an adult with an advanced solid tumor such as melanoma, head and neck, liver or kidney cancer. The CDR3 protein is CASSLQRERGYNSPLHF. The CDR3 DNA is TGCGCCAGCAGCTTGCAGAGGGAAAGAGGATATAATTCACCCCTCCACTTT.